The rows below give T cell receptor beta chains drawn from one sample of a study of T cells in Graves' hyperthyroidism and ophthalmopathy. TCRdb re-derived calls from the multiplex PCR reads in MiXCR, one entry per CDR3 protein. The repertoire holds 500,000 to 750,000 distinct CDR3 sequences, with about 43% as singletons. The sequencing input was peripheral blood or thyroid tissue (not recorded which). The receptors shown here come from a woman between 18 and 30 years old with Graves' hyperthyroidism. The CDR3 runs from the conserved cysteine through the conserved F or W.

CDR3: CASSGDTDTQYF
J: TRBJ2-3
V: TRBV25-1

CDR3: CASSQGTESTGNTIYF
J: TRBJ1-3
V: TRBV4-3

CDR3: CASSSLWAGEQYF
J: TRBJ2-7
V: TRBV7-6

CDR3: CASSATGTGWFSGDTIYF
J: TRBJ1-3
V: TRBV12-3/TRBV12-4

CDR3: CASSQDVSAGTGLMEAFF
J: TRBJ1-1
V: TRBV4-1

CDR3: CASSPRGESVYEQYF
J: TRBJ2-7
V: TRBV7-6

CDR3: CASSPPGFDTGELFF
J: TRBJ2-2
V: TRBV7-3

CDR3: CASSSPSSGSSHEQYF
J: TRBJ2-7
V: TRBV6-6

CDR3: CATSSPVTSYEQYF
J: TRBJ2-7
V: TRBV15

CDR3: CASSEWGMENQPQHF
J: TRBJ1-5
V: TRBV4-1

CDR3: CSAREGTGGGSPLHF
J: TRBJ1-6
V: TRBV20-1

CDR3: CASSPARETQYF
J: TRBJ2-5
V: TRBV12-3/TRBV12-4

CDR3: CSALWAGANVLTF
J: TRBJ2-6
V: TRBV20-1

CDR3: CASSERAITGELFF
J: TRBJ2-2
V: TRBV6-4

CDR3: CASSLVREYEQYF
J: TRBJ2-7
V: TRBV7-9

CDR3: CASTPRLPAYEQYF
J: TRBJ2-7
V: TRBV27

CDR3: CASSATRGEAFF
J: TRBJ1-1
V: TRBV10-3

CDR3: CATSRDFMGNSPLHF
J: TRBJ1-6
V: TRBV15

CDR3: CAISETDRVSDYGYTF
J: TRBJ1-2
V: TRBV10-3

CDR3: CAISEKREGYEQYF
J: TRBJ2-7
V: TRBV10-3

CDR3: CSVDQGGYTF
J: TRBJ1-2
V: TRBV29-1

CDR3: CSSPNVNTEAFF
J: TRBJ1-1
V: TRBV29-1

CDR3: CASSGLGEEAFF
J: TRBJ1-1
V: TRBV2

CDR3: CASSLVATNTGELFF
J: TRBJ2-2
V: TRBV12-3/TRBV12-4

CDR3: CSITSGGPQETQYF
J: TRBJ2-5
V: TRBV29-1

CDR3: CASSLPGTGELFF
J: TRBJ2-2
V: TRBV7-3

CDR3: CSVDRPGAYGYTF
J: TRBJ1-2
V: TRBV29-1

CDR3: CAITKGVNTEAFF
J: TRBJ1-1
V: TRBV10-3

CDR3: CSVNGSSTEAFF
J: TRBJ1-1
V: TRBV29-1

CDR3: CASSSLAGVRRETNYGYTF
J: TRBJ1-2
V: TRBV7-9

CDR3: CATSRDRGPGNTF
J: TRBJ1-2
V: TRBV15

CDR3: CAWNLWTLGNTIYF
J: TRBJ1-3
V: TRBV30

CDR3: CSARETGNSPLHF
J: TRBJ1-6
V: TRBV20-1

CDR3: CASSWTGQNYYEQYF
J: TRBJ2-7
V: TRBV6-5

CDR3: CSVENPSLADAYNEQFF
J: TRBJ2-1
V: TRBV29-1

CDR3: CASSRDWGNRYTF
J: TRBJ1-2
V: TRBV7-2

CDR3: CASSTDGYNSPLHF
J: TRBJ1-6
V: TRBV5-6

CDR3: CASSLKLWTEAFF
J: TRBJ1-1
V: TRBV12-3/TRBV12-4

CDR3: CAISEREIDEHF
J: TRBJ1-5
V: TRBV10-3

CDR3: CASSLVRLAGYYNEQFF
J: TRBJ2-1
V: TRBV7-8

CDR3: CASSPSLSYEQYF
J: TRBJ2-7
V: TRBV18

CDR3: CASSPGPVTEAFF
J: TRBJ1-1
V: TRBV27

CDR3: CASRLGHYNYGYTF
J: TRBJ1-2
V: TRBV5-6

CDR3: CASGLRLGTPGANVLTF
J: TRBJ2-6
V: TRBV12-5

CDR3: CASSPTGTGYSLLSGANVLTF
J: TRBJ2-6
V: TRBV6-5

CDR3: CASSSGTGEGYTF
J: TRBJ1-2
V: TRBV27

CDR3: CSALVRKEVGYTF
J: TRBJ1-2
V: TRBV29-1

CDR3: CSVWSGKVDTGELFF
J: TRBJ2-2
V: TRBV29-1

CDR3: CASRAGISKNIQYF
J: NA
V: TRBV2

CDR3: CASSPGLAGAKRTQYF
J: TRBJ2-5
V: TRBV4-1

CDR3: CASSPTGTANYGYTF
J: TRBJ1-2
V: TRBV18

CDR3: CASTLDRAGTEAFF
J: TRBJ1-1
V: TRBV12-3/TRBV12-4

CDR3: CASSYQGGETQYF
J: TRBJ2-5
V: TRBV5-1

CDR3: CASTKGVGADTQYF
J: TRBJ2-3
V: TRBV10-1